A single sample is the source of the 20 T cell receptor beta chains below, sequenced in a study of cytomegalovirus exposure and HLA in healthy donors (dated by TCRdb to the late 2010s). Libraries were made using the immunoSEQ multiplex PCR assay. For the multiplex PCR, a mixture combining 60 forward primers for TCR Vbeta segments and 13 reverse primers for TCR Jbeta segments was used. Not all clones reach the TCRdb copy of this immuneACCESS table, which keeps in-frame sequences only. Checked studies attribute under half of the gap to unresolved V genes and leave the rest unexplained. For this sample the table gives 70,000 to 95,000 clones, of which approximately 80% were detected only once. The ten biggest clones cover approximately 1.9% of the sample. The sample consisted of PBMCs. The source of these receptors is a woman in her 30s in good health and CMV-seronegative.

The chain couples TRBV11-3 to TRBJ2-7; possibly TRBD1 for D (6 bases). This CDR3 comprises 14 residues. V lost 4 bases and J lost 3, with 13 bases in between. Germline lookup yields CDR1 SGHNT and CDR2 YENEEA. CDR3 loop: CASSSDRRNYEQYF. Here the CDR3 DNA reads TGTGCCAGCAGCTCCGACAGGCGCAACTACGAGCAGTACTTC. The full variable domain, in which reference TRBV11-3 and TRBJ2-7 provide the parts outside the CDR3, is EAGVVQSPRYKIIEKKQPVAFWCNPISGHNTLYWYLQNLGQGPELLIRYENEEAVDDSQLPKDRFSAERLKGVDSTLKIQPAELGDSAVYLCASSSDRRNYEQYFGPGTRLTVT.

V usage is TRBV19 and J usage is TRBJ2-7; 10 nucleotides agree with TRBD2. CDR1 is LNHDA and CDR2 is SQIVND in the germline V gene (reference sequence). Trimming removed 4 bases from V and 3 bases from J; junction bases left unmatched: 0. This CDR3 region has 13 residues. CDR3 sequence (DNA): TGTGCCAGTAGTACTAGCGGGAGCTACGAGCAGTACTTC. Translating gives CASSTSGSYEQYF.

This chain connects TRBV5-6 to TRBJ1-4; D possibly corresponds to TRBD1 (5 bases). Germline values: CDR1 SGHDT, CDR2 YYEEEE. The germline V and J ends were trimmed by 0 bases and 4 bases, with 7 bases remaining between them. The CDR3 length is 14 residues. The CDR3 DNA follows: TGTGCCAGCAGCTTGGGACAGCATAATGAAAAACTGTTTTTT. The encoded protein is CASSLGQHNEKLFF.

V usage is TRBV5-1 and J usage is TRBJ1-1, with D perhaps TRBD1 (6 bases). V was pared by 0 bases and J by 2 bases, with 11 bases between. There are 15 residues in the CDR3. Per the germline V gene, CDR1 is SGHRS and CDR2 is YFSETQ. The CDR3 DNA reads TGCGCCAGCAGCTTGGGCCGGGGGGCTAACACTGAAGCTTTCTTT. Its translation is CASSLGRGANTEAFF. Using reference TRBV5-1 and TRBJ1-1 for the parts outside the CDR3, the full variable domain is KAGVTQTPRYLIKTRGQQVTLSCSPISGHRSVSWYQQTPGQGLQFLFEYFSETQRNKGNFPGRFSGRQFSNSRSEMNVSTLELGDSALYLCASSLGRGANTEAFFGQGTRLTVV.

The rearrangement joins TRBV7-3 to TRBJ2-3; possible D gene TRBD2, 6 bases. Trimming stripped 5 bases from V and 2 bases from J, with 8 bases between. CDR3 length: 13 residues. CDR1 SGHTA and CDR2 FQGTGA come from the germline V gene. Here the CDR3 DNA reads TGTGCCAGCAGCCGGACTATCACAGATACGCAGTATTTT. This encodes CASSRTITDTQYF.

The rearrangement links TRBV5-5 to TRBJ2-2; a possible D gene is TRBD2 (5 bases). The germline gives CDR1 SGHKS, CDR2 YYEKEE (reference sequence). Trimming stripped 2 bases from V and 5 bases from J, with 13 bases between. The CDR3 extends over 15 amino acids. This CDR3 reads CASSFVGEETGELFF. CDR3 sequence (DNA): TGTGCCAGCAGCTTCGTGGGAGAGGAGACCGGGGAGCTGTTTTTT.

The gene calls are TRBV7-9 and TRBJ1-4; D might be TRBD1 (5 bases). Between the trimmed V and J ends, which lost 4 bases and 1 base, there was a span of 10 bases. The CDR3 loop spans 15 amino acids. CDR1 and CDR2 (germline): SEHNR, FQNEAQ (reference sequence). CDR3 residues: CASSSVGGTNEKLFF. In DNA form, the CDR3 reads TGTGCCAGCAGCTCCGTGGGGGGAACTAATGAAAAACTGTTTTTT. Looking up the rest from reference TRBV7-9 and TRBJ1-4 gives the full variable domain: DTGVSQNPRHKITKRGQNVTFRCDPISEHNRLYWYRQTLGQGPEFLTYFQNEAQLEKSRLLSDRFSAERPKGSFSTLEIQRTEQGDSAMYLCASSSVGGTNEKLFFGSGTQLSVL.

The chain joins TRBV4-2 to TRBJ2-7, with 10 bases matching TRBD2. Germline trimming cut 5 bases from V and 7 bases from J; bases unmatched to any gene: 5. The CDR3 is 13 amino acids. Germline V gives CDR1 LGHNA, CDR2 YNFKEQ. CDR3 sequence reads: CASSVQLAGEQYF. The DNA of the CDR3 is TGTGCCAGCAGCGTACAACTAGCGGGAGAGCAGTACTTC.

This clone was seen only a few times. The rearrangement joins TRBV6-6 to TRBJ2-3; TRBD2 agrees at 8 bases. CDR3 length: 15 residues. The germline gives CDR1 MNHNY, CDR2 SVGAGI (reference sequence). J gave up 4 bases and V 4 bases, and 7 bases lay outside the gene matches. CDR3: CASSFRAGAADTQYF. The CDR3 region has the DNA TGTGCCAGCAGTTTTCGAGCGGGAGCGGCAGATACGCAGTATTTT.

The V gene is TRBV19, the J gene TRBJ1-3; D call uncertain. Trimming pared 10 bases from V and 0 bases from J, leaving 19 bases between. CDR3 length: 16 amino acids. The germline V gene has CDR1 LNHDA and CDR2 SQIVND (reference sequence). DNA for the CDR3: TGTGCCACTAATATGGGAGGGTCCTTCTCTGGAAACACCATATATTTT. Its protein is CATNMGGSFSGNTIYF.

The table lists this clone with a count of one. The V gene is TRBV6-8, the J gene TRBJ1-2, with D possibly being TRBD1 (6 bases). The CDR3 length is 13 residues. The germline gives CDR1 MNHGY, CDR2 SAAAGT. Trimming cost V 6 bases and J 8 bases, with 16 bases left between them. The CDR3 loop is CASRGRGSTGYTF. The CDR3 coding sequence is TGTGCCAGCAGAGGCAGGGGCAGTACGGGCTACACCTTC.

This clone showed up just a few times. This chain uses TRBV19 with TRBJ1-5; tentatively, D is TRBD1 (6 bases). V lost 6 bases, J lost 7 bases, and 13 bases lay in between. The length of the CDR3 is 13 residues. Germline-derived CDR1 and CDR2 are LNHDA and SQIVND (reference sequence). The CDR3: CASSTGRGQPQHF. Here the CDR3 DNA reads TGTGCCAGTAGCACAGGGAGGGGGCAGCCCCAGCATTTT.

This chain joins TRBV28 and TRBJ1-4; 7 bases align to TRBD1. The V segment lost 10 bases and the J segment 6 bases; nucleotides outside the gene matches: 11. The length of the CDR3 is 14 residues. Germline V gene lookup returns CDR1 MDHEN and CDR2 SYDVKM. Written as DNA, the CDR3 is TGTGCCACCCAACCCGGGACAGTTGATGAAAAACTGTTTTTT. This encodes CATQPGTVDEKLFF. The entire variable domain, with the rest obtained from reference TRBV28 and TRBJ1-4, is as follows: DVKVTQSSRYLVKRTGEKVFLECVQDMDHENMFWYRQDPGLGLRLIYFSYDVKMKEKGDIPEGYSVSREKKERFSLILESASTNQTSMYLCATQPGTVDEKLFFGSGTQLSVL.

The V gene is TRBV7-6, the J gene TRBJ2-7, with unresolved D. The V gene's germline CDR1 is SGHVS and CDR2 FNYEAQ. Deletions cut 4 bases from V and 2 bases from J, with 3 bases between. The CDR3 is made up of 11 amino acids. CDR3 sequence reads: CASSSTYEQYF. As DNA, the CDR3 is TGTGCCAGCAGCTCTACCTACGAGCAGTACTTC.

V is TRBV5-1 and J is TRBJ2-7, with D possibly being TRBD2 (5 bases). The CDR3 sequence is 15 residues long. Trimming removed 4 bases from V and 0 bases from J, with 14 bases in between. Germline CDR1 reads SGHRS; CDR2 reads YFSETQ. The DNA of the CDR3 is TGCGCCAGCAGCCCGGACGGACTCCCCTCCTACGAGCAGTACTTC. It codes for CASSPDGLPSYEQYF.

Points on this clone: A junction boundary mismatches the germline segment, possibly from a read error. The chain is built from TRBV7-9 and TRBJ2-2, with D unresolved. Germline assignment: CDR1 SEHNR and CDR2 FQNEAQ (reference sequence). This CDR3 region has 15 residues. In DNA form, the CDR3 reads TGTTCCAGCAGCTTAGAAGACTCTGACACCGGGGAGCTGTTTTTT. Its translation: CSSSLEDSDTGELFF.

This clone was seen only a few times. This rearrangement joins TRBV19 to TRBJ2-7; a weak D match, TRBD2 (6 bases). V was clipped by 1 base and J by 3 bases, with 22 bases between them. CDR1 is LNHDA, CDR2 SQIVND, per germline (reference sequence). The CDR3 has 18 amino acids. In DNA form, the CDR3 reads TGTGCCAGTAGTATAGCCGTGTCGGGACCCGGGGGTTTCTACGAGCAGTACTTC. Translated, it gives CASSIAVSGPGGFYEQYF.

The V call is TRBV6-1, the J call TRBJ2-7, with 9 bases fitting TRBD2. Per germline, CDR1 MNHNS and CDR2 SASEGT. The CDR3 runs 13 residues. V trimming: 5 bases; J trimming: 9 bases; junction bases outside the gene matches: 8. The CDR3 DNA is TGTGCCAGCAGTCCGAATCTAGCGGGAAGGCAGTACTTC. As protein: CASSPNLAGRQYF.

The V gene is TRBV28, the J gene TRBJ1-1, with TRBD1 identical over 11 bases. Germline CDR1 reads MDHEN; CDR2 reads SYDVKM. The ends lost 6 bases at V and 2 bases at J; junction bases unmatched: 17. The CDR3 consists of 19 residues. The CDR3 coding sequence is TGTGCCAGCAGGGGACAGGGGGGTTCAGCCTTCCACCATAACACTGAAGCTTTCTTT. It encodes CASRGQGGSAFHHNTEAFF.

V is TRBV9 and J is TRBJ2-5; D perhaps matches TRBD2 (6 bases). The V gene's germline CDR1 is SGDLS and CDR2 YYNGEE. The CDR3 extends over 14 amino acids. V lost 0 bases, J lost 3 bases, and 9 bases lay in between. The CDR3 DNA reads as TGTGCCAGCAGCGTAGCGATAGCGGAAGAGACCCAGTACTTC. Translation: CASSVAIAEETQYF.